This T cell receptor (beta chain) came from a study of blood T cell repertoires in COVID-19. The method was immunoSEQ multiplex PCR; TCRdb's version includes in-frame clones alone and lacks a portion of them. This sample has roughly 220,000 clones, with around 80% found just once. This CDR3 has 10 residues. V lost 7 bases to trimming and J lost 8 bases, with 8 bases between them. Germline V CDR1 and CDR2: LGHNT, FRNRAP. The receptor comes from a man aged 25-40 years with acute COVID-19. The source material was PBMCs or T cells enriched from blood (not recorded which). The genes are TRBV12-5 and TRBJ1-1, with a possible D match to TRBD1 (5 bases). DNA of the CDR3: TGTGCTAGTGCCGGGGGGGAAGCTTTCTTT. Protein product: CASAGGEAFF.